Presented here are 14 T cell receptor beta chains from one specimen sequenced in a study of blood T cell repertoires in COVID-19 (dated by TCRdb to the early 2020s). The library relied on the immunoSEQ multiplex PCR assay. TCRdb mirrors the immuneACCESS table, restricted to in-frame sequences. Some clones are absent from its copies; in checked studies, under half trace to an unresolved V gene, and the reason for the others is unknown. This sample is represented by about 480,000 clones; approximately 90% of them were singletons. In total, the top ten clones hold approximately 1.8% of the sample. Sequencing was carried out using PBMCs or T cells enriched from blood (not recorded which). The source is a woman between 35 and 50 years old who had recovered from COVID-19.

The chain couples TRBV18 to TRBJ1-1; TRBD1 might be the D (5 bases). The CDR3 spans 15 residues. V lost 0 bases and J 1 base, leaving 9 bases between the germline ends. Germline CDR1 KGHSH, CDR2 LQKENI. As DNA, the CDR3 is TGTGCCAGCTCACCACCAGGACAACAGAACACTGAAGCTTTCTTT. It translates to CASSPPGQQNTEAFF.

The J gene is TRBJ2-1, the V gene TRBV5-6; D call uncertain. The CDR3 runs 12 residues. V lost 3 bases and J lost 7, with 8 bases in between. Germline CDR1 is SGHDT and CDR2 is YYEEEE. The CDR3 region is CASSWSRNEQFF. CDR3 nucleotides: TGTGCCAGCAGCTGGTCGAGGAATGAGCAGTTCTTC.

V and J are TRBV6-5 and TRBJ2-7; TRBD2 aligns across 8 bases. Germline loops: CDR1 MNHEY, CDR2 SVGAGI. The CDR3 length is 16 residues. V lost 0 bases, J lost 3 bases, and 7 bases stayed unmatched. CDR3 sequence: CASSYSAGRALYEQYF. In nucleotides, the CDR3 is TGTGCCAGCAGTTACTCTGCCGGGAGGGCCCTCTACGAGCAGTACTTC.

The genes are TRBV5-1 and TRBJ2-3; 12 bases are a match to TRBD2. The V and J ends lost 4 bases and 5 bases, in that order; junction bases with no gene match: 5. Germline V CDR1 and CDR2: SGHRS, YFSETQ. The CDR3 extends over 15 amino acids. Written as DNA, the CDR3 is TGCGCCAGCAGCGAGCTAGCGGGAGGGAAAGATACGCAGTATTTT. The encoded protein is CASSELAGGKDTQYF.

The V and J genes are TRBV27 and TRBJ2-7, with a possible D match to TRBD2 (5 bases). Trimming left V 3 bases short and J 4 bases short, with 10 bases between. CDR3 length: 13 residues. CDR1 and CDR2 (germline): MNHEY, SMNVEV (reference sequence). CDR3 in amino acids: CASSFNSAYEQYF. CDR3 DNA sequence: TGTGCCAGCAGTTTTAATAGCGCGTACGAGCAGTACTTC.

The CDR3 spells CTRISRSGNTIYF. The CDR3 nucleotides read TGTACCCGTATAAGCAGGTCTGGAAACACCATATATTTT. V is TRBV21-1 and J is TRBJ1-3; the D call in the table, TRBD1, was not verified against the DNA. TRBV21-1 is termed a pseudogene. The CDR3 contains 13 residues.

The V and J genes are TRBV10-3 and TRBJ2-1, with D possibly being TRBD2 (5 bases). The V and J ends lost 8 bases and 6 bases respectively, with 14 bases between them. Germline CDR1 ENHRY, CDR2 SYGVKD. The CDR3 has 13 residues. CDR3 sequence (DNA): TGTGCCATCCGCCTAGCAATTGGCAATGAGCAGTTCTTC. As protein: CAIRLAIGNEQFF.

This clone came up a few times. The V gene is TRBV7-8, the J gene TRBJ2-7; maybe TRBD1 (5 bases). Germline V gene lookup returns CDR1 SGHVS and CDR2 FQNEAQ. V dropped 1 base and J dropped 6 bases, with 13 bases sitting between them. This CDR3 has 14 residues. The CDR3 coding sequence is TGTGCCAGCAGCTTAGGATCAGGGTTAACCGAGCAGTACTTC. It encodes CASSLGSGLTEQYF.

The chain employs TRBV11-3 and TRBJ2-1, with D unclear. Trimming removed 2 bases from V and 1 base from J, with 12 bases in between. The CDR3 is 16 amino acids. Germline V gives CDR1 SGHNT, CDR2 YENEEA. The CDR3 region is CASSLFHSRSYNEQFF. The CDR3 DNA sequence: TGTGCCAGCAGCTTATTTCACAGCCGTTCCTACAATGAGCAGTTCTTC.

V and J are TRBV5-4 and TRBJ2-1; perhaps TRBD2 as D (5 bases). The CDR3 runs to 17 residues. From germline, CDR1 is SGHNT and CDR2 YYREEE (reference sequence). The V and J ends lost 6 bases and 5 bases respectively, with 24 bases between them. The CDR3 DNA reads TGTGCCAGCACCCGGACTGTTTTCGAGGGCCCCCACAATGAGCAGTTCTTC. Its translation: CASTRTVFEGPHNEQFF.

This clone turned up a few times. The V gene is TRBV18, the J gene TRBJ1-2, with D perhaps TRBD1 (5 bases). V was trimmed by 3 bases and J by 4 bases, leaving 12 bases between them. The CDR3 is 14 amino acids. Germline lookup yields CDR1 KGHSH and CDR2 LQKENI. The CDR3 DNA is TGTGCCAGCTCACCCGAACGGGGGGGCTATGGCTACACCTTC. This sequence encodes CASSPERGGYGYTF. Full variable domain (outside the CDR3, taken from reference TRBV18 and TRBJ1-2): NAGVMQNPRHLVRRRGQEARLRCSPMKGHSHVYWYRQLPEEGLKFMVYLQKENIIDESGMPKERFSAEFPKEGPSILRIQQVVRGDSAAYFCASSPERGGYGYTFGSGTRLTVV.

The chain has TRBV9 and TRBJ1-5; D is ambiguous. The germline V gene encodes CDR1 SGDLS and CDR2 YYNGEE. The CDR3 runs to 13 residues. The V gene lost 0 bases and the J gene lost 7 bases, with 8 bases spanning the gap. CDR3 in DNA: TGTGCCAGCAGCGTAGATTTGGAGCAGCCCCAGCATTTT. Translating it yields CASSVDLEQPQHF.

J is TRBJ2-7 and V is TRBV4-3; TRBD2 agrees at 9 bases. V gave up 1 base and J gave up 5 bases; unmatched junction bases: 0. The germline gives CDR1 LGHNA, CDR2 YSLEER. The CDR3 runs to 13 residues. The CDR3 is CASSQGLADEQYF. DNA of the CDR3: TGCGCCAGCAGCCAAGGACTAGCGGACGAGCAGTACTTC.

The chain links TRBV18 to TRBJ1-1; D is perhaps TRBD1 (5 bases). Germline V CDR1 and CDR2: KGHSH, LQKENI. This CDR3 is built from 14 residues. Trimming shortened V by 3 bases and J by 5 bases, and 13 bases separated the two germline ends. The CDR3 DNA sequence: TGTGCCAGCTCACCTCGGGCAGGGTGGACTGAAGCTTTCTTT. Protein product: CASSPRAGWTEAFF.